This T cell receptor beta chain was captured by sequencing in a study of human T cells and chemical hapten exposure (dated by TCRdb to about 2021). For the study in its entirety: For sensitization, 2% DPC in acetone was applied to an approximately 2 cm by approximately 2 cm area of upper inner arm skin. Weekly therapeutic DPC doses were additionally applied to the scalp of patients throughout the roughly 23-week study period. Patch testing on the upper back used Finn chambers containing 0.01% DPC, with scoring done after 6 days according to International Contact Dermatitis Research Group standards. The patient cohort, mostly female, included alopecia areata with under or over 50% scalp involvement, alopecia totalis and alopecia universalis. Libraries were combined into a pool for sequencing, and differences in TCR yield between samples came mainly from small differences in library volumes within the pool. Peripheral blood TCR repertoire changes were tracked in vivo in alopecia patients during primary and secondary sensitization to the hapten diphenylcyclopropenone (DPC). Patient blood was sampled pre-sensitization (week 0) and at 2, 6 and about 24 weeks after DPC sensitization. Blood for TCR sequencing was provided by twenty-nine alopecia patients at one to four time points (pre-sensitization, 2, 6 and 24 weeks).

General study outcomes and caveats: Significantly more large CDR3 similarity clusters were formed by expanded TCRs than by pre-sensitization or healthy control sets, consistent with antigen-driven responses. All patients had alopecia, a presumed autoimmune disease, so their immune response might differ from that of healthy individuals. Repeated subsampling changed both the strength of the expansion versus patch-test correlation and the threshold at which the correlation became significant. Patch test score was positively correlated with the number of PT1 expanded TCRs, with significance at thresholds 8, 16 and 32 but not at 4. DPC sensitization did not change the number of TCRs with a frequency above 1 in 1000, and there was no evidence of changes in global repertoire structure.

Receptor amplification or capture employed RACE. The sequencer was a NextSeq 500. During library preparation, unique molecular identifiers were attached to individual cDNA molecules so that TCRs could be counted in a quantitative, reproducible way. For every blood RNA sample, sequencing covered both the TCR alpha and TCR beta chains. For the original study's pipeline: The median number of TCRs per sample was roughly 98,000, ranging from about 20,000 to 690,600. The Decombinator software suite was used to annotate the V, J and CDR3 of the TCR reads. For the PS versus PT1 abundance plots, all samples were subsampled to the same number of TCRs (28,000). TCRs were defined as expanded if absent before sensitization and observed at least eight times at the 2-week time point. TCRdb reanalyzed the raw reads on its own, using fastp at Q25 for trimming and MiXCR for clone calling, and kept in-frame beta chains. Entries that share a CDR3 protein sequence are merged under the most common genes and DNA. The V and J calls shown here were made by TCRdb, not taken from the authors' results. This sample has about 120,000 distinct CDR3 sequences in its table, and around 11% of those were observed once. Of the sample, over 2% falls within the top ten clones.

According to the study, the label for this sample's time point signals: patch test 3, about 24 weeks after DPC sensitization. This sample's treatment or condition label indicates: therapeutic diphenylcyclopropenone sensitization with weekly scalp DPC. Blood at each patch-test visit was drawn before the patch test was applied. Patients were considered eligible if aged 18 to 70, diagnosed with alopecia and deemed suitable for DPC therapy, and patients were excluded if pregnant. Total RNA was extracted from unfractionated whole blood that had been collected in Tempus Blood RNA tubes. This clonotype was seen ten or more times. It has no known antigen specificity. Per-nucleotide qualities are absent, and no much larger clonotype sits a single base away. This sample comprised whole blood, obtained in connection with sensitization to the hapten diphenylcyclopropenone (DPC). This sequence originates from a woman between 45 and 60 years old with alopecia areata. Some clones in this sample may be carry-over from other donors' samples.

The DNA sequence reads TGCAGTGCTAGAGATAGTACCGGGACAGGGGGCGATACTCTCCTTAATGAAAAACTGTTTTTT. The encoded protein is CSARDSTGTGGDTLLNEKLFF. The rearrangement combines TRBV20-1 with TRBJ1-4, with 12 junctional bases fitting TRBD1. CDR1 is given as DFQATT and CDR2 as SNEGSKA, both from the germline V gene (reference sequence). Inclusive of the bounding cysteine and phenylalanine, the CDR3 is 21 residues long. Only the CDR3 DNA stays, 63 bases, in frame from base 1. V ends up 0 bases short and J 4 bases short, with an unmatched junction base count of 18.